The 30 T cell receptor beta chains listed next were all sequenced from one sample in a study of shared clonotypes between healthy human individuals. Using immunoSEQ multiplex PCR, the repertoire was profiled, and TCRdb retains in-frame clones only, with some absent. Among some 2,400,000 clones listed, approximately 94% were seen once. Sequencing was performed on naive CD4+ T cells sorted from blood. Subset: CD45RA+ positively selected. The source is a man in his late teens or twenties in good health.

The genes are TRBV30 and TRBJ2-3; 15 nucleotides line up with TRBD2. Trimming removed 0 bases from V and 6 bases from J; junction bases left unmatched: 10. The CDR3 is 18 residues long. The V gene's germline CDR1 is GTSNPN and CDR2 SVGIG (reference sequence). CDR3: CAWSVLRTSGRASDTQYF. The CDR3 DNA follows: TGTGCCTGGAGTGTACTGAGGACTAGCGGGAGGGCCTCGGATACGCAGTATTTT.

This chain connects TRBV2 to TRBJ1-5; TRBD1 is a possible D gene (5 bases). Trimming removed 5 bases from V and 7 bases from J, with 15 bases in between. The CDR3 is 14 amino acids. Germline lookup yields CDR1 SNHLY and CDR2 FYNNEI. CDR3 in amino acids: CASSLVGGRQPQHF. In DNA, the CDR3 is TGTGCCAGCAGTTTGGTGGGGGGGAGACAGCCCCAGCATTTT.

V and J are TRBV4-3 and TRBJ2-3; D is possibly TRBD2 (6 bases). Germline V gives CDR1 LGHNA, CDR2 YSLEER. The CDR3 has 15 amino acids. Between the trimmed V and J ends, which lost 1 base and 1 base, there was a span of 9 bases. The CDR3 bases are TGCGCCAGCAGCCAAGGTTCTAGCGGCACAGATACGCAGTATTTT. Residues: CASSQGSSGTDTQYF.

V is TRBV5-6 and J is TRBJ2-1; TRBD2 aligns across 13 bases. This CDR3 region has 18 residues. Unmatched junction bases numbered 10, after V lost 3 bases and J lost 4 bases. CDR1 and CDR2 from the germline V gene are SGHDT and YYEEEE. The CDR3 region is CASSSPGTSGASYNEQFF. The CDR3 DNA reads TGTGCCAGCAGCTCCCCCGGGACTAGCGGGGCCTCTTACAATGAGCAGTTCTTC.

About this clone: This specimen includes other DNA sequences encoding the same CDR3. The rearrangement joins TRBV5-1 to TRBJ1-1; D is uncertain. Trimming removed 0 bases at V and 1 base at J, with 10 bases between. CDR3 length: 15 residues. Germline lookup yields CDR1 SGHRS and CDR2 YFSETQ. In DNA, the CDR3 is TGCGCCAGCAGCTTGGAAGGGAGGGCGAACACTGAAGCTTTCTTT. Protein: CASSLEGRANTEAFF.

The CDR3 region has the DNA TGTGCCAGCAGTCTAATCGGGGAGCAGTACTTC. Protein product: CASSLIGEQYF. The chain is built from TRBV25-1 and TRBJ2-7; no definite D call. The V gene's germline CDR1 is MGHDK and CDR2 SYGVNS. This CDR3 region has 11 residues. V was clipped by 5 bases and J by 7 bases, with 9 bases between them.

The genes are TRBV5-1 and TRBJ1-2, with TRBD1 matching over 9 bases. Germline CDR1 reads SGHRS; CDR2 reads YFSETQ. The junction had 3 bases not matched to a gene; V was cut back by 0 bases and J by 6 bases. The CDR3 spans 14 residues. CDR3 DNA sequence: TGCGCCAGCAGCTTGGACAGGGGGCAAAATGGCTACACCTTC. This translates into CASSLDRGQNGYTF.

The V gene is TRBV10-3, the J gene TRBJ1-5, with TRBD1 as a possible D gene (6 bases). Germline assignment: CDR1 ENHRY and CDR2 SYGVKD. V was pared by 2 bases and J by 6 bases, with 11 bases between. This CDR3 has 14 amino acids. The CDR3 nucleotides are TGTGCCATCAGTGAGGTGGAGGGGGGTCAGCCCCAGCATTTT. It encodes CAISEVEGGQPQHF.

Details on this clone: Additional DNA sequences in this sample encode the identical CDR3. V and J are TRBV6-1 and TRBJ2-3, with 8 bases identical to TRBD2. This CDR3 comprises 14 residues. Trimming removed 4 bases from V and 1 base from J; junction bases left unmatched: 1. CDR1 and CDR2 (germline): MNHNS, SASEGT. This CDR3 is CASSVSGGTDTQYF. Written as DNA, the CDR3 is TGTGCCAGCAGTGTTAGCGGGGGCACAGATACGCAGTATTTT.

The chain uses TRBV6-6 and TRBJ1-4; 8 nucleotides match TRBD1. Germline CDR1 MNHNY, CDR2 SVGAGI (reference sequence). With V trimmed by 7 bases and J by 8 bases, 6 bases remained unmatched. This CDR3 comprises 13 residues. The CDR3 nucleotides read TGTGCCAGCACGGGACAGGTGACGGAAAAACTGTTTTTT. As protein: CASTGQVTEKLFF.

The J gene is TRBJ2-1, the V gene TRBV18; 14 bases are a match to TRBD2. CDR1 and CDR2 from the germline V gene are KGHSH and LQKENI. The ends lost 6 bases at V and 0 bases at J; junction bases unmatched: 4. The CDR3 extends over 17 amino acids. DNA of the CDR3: TGTGCCAGCTCCGGACTAGCGGGAGGATACTCCTACAATGAGCAGTTCTTC. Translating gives CASSGLAGGYSYNEQFF. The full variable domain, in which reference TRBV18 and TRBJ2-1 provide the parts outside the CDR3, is NAGVMQNPRHLVRRRGQEARLRCSPMKGHSHVYWYRQLPEEGLKFMVYLQKENIIDESGMPKERFSAEFPKEGPSILRIQQVVRGDSAAYFCASSGLAGGYSYNEQFFGPGTRLTVL.

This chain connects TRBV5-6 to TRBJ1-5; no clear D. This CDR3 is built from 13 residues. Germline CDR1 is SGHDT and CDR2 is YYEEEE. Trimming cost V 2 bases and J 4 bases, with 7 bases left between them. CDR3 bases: TGTGCCAGCAGCTTTTCCCGAAATCAGCCCCAGCATTTT. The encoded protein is CASSFSRNQPQHF.

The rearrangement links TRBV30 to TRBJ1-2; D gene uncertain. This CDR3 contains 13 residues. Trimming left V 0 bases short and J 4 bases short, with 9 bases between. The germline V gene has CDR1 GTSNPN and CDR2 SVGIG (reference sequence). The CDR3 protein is CAWSVSHAYGYTF. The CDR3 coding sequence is TGTGCCTGGAGTGTTTCCCACGCCTATGGCTACACCTTC.

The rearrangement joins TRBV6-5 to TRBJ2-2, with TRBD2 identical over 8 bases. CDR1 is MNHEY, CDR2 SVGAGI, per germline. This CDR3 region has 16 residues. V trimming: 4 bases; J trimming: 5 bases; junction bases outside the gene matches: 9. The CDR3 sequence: CASSLREGSITGELFF. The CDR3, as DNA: TGTGCCAGCAGTTTACGGGAGGGTAGTATAACCGGGGAGCTGTTTTTT.

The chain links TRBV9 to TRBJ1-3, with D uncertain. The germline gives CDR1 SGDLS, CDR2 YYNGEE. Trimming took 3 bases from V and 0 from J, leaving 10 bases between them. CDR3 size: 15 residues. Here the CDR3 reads CASSAHSSSGNTIYF. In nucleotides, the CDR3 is TGTGCCAGCAGCGCCCACTCCTCCTCTGGAAACACCATATATTTT. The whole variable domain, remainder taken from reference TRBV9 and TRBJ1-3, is DSGVTQTPKHLITATGQRVTLRCSPRSGDLSVYWYQQSLDQGLQFLIQYYNGEERAKGNILERFSAQQFPDLHSELNLSSLELGDSALYFCASSAHSSSGNTIYFGEGSWLTVV.

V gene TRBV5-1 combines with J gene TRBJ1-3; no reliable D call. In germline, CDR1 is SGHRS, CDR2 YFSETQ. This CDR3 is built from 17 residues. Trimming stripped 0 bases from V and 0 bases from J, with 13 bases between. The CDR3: CASSLVKSSDSGNTIYF. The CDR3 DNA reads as TGCGCCAGCAGCTTGGTGAAGTCTTCGGACTCTGGAAACACCATATATTTT.

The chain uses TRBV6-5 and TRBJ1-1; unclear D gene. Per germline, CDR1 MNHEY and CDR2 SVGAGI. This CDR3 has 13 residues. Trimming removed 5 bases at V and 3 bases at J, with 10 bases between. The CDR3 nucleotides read TGTGCCAGCAGTAGCCTATGGGACACTGAAGCTTTCTTT. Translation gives CASSSLWDTEAFF.

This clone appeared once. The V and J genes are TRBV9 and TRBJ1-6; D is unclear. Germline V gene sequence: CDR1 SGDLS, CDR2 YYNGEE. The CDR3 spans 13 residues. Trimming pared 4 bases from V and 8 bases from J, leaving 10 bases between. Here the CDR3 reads CASSLGWDSPLHF. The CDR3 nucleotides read TGTGCCAGCAGCTTAGGGTGGGATTCACCCCTCCACTTT. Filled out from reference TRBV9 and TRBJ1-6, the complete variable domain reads DSGVTQTPKHLITATGQRVTLRCSPRSGDLSVYWYQQSLDQGLQFLIQYYNGEERAKGNILERFSAQQFPDLHSELNLSSLELGDSALYFCASSLGWDSPLHFGNGTRLTVT.

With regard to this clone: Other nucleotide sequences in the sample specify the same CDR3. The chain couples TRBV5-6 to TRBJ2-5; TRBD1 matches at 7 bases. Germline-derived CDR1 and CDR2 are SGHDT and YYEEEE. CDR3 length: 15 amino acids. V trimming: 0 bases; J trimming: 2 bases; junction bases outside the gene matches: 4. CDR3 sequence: CASSLDRGIQETQYF. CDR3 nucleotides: TGTGCCAGCAGCTTGGACAGGGGAATACAAGAGACCCAGTACTTC.

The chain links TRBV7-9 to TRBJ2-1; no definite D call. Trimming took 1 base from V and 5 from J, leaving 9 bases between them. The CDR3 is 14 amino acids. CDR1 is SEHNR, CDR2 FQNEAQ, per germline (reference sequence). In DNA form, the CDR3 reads TGTGCCAGCAGCTTAGATCTAAAAAACAATGAGCAGTTCTTC. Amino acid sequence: CASSLDLKNNEQFF.

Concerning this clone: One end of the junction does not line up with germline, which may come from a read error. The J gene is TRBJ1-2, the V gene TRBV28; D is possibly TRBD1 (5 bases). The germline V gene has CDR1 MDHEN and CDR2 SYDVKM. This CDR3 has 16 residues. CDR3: CASSTTAGDLFYRYTF. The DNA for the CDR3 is TGTGCCAGCAGTACAACCGCGGGGGATCTTTTCTATCGCTACACCTTC.

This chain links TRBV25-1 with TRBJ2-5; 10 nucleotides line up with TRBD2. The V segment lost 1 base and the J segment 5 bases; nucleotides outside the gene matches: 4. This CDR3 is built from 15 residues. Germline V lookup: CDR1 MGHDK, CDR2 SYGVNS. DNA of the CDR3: TGTGCCAGCAGTGAATGGCTAGCGGGAGTTGAGACCCAGTACTTC. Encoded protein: CASSEWLAGVETQYF. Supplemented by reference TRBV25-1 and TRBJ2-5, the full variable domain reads EADIYQTPRYLVIGTGKKITLECSQTMGHDKMYWYQQDPGMELHLIHYSYGVNSTEKGDLSSESTVSRIRTEHFPLTLESARPSHTSQYLCASSEWLAGVETQYFGPGTRLLVL.

Here the CDR3 DNA reads TGTGCCAGTAGTATCGTCCCCCTGACAGGGGCCCAAGAGACCCAGTACTTC. It is translated as CASSIVPLTGAQETQYF. The chain has TRBV19 and TRBJ2-5, with 8 bases that match TRBD1. In germline, CDR1 is LNHDA, CDR2 SQIVND (reference sequence). V lost 3 bases and J lost 1; bases outside the gene matches: 10. CDR3 size: 17 residues.

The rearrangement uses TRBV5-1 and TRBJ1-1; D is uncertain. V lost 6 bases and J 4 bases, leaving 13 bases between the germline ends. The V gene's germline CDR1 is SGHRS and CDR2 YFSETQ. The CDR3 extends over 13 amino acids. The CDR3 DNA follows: TGCGCCAGCAATCAGGAGTGGAGCACTGAAGCTTTCTTT. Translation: CASNQEWSTEAFF.

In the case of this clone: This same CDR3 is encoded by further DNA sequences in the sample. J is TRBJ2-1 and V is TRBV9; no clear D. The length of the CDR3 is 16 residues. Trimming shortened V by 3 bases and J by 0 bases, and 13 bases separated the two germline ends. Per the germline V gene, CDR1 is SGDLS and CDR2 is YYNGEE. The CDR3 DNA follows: TGTGCCAGCAGCGCGAGGCAGGCATTCTCCTACAATGAGCAGTTCTTC. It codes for CASSARQAFSYNEQFF.

CDR3: CASSASDWTYEQYF. The CDR3 DNA reads TGTGCCAGCAGTGCCTCGGACTGGACCTACGAGCAGTACTTC. V usage is TRBV6-1 and J usage is TRBJ2-7; D is possibly TRBD2 (5 bases). This CDR3 spans 14 amino acids. V lost 4 bases, J lost 2 bases, and 12 bases lay in between. The germline V gene encodes CDR1 MNHNS and CDR2 SASEGT.

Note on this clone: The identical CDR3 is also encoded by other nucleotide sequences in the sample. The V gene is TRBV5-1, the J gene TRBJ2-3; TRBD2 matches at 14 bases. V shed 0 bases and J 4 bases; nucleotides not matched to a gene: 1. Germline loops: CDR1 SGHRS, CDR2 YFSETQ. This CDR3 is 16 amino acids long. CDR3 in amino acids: CASSLGLAGGSDTQYF. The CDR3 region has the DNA TGCGCCAGCAGCTTGGGACTAGCGGGAGGGTCAGATACGCAGTATTTT.

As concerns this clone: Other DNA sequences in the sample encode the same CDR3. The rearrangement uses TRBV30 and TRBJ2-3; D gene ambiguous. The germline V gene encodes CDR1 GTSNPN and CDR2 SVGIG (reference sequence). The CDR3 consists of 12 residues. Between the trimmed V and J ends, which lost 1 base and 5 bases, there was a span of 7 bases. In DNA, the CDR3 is TGTGCCTGGAGTGCCGGCGGAGATACGCAGTATTTT. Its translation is CAWSAGGDTQYF.

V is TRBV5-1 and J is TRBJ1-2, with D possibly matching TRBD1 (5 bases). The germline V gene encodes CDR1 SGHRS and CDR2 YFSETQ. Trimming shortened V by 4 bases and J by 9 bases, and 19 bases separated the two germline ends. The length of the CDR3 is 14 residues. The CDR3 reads CASSPGLSLWSYTF. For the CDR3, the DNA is TGCGCCAGCAGCCCGGGGCTTTCTCTATGGAGCTACACCTTC.

The CDR3 is CASSLDGLNTEAFF. DNA of the CDR3: TGTGCCAGCAGCTTAGACGGACTGAACACTGAAGCTTTCTTT. The chain couples TRBV18 to TRBJ1-1; the D is unclear. Germline lookup yields CDR1 KGHSH and CDR2 LQKENI. This CDR3 is built from 14 residues. Trimming left V 8 bases short and J 0 bases short, with 13 bases between.